This T cell receptor (beta chain) was sequenced for a study of T cell responses to AZD1222 COVID-19 vaccine. Germline CDR1 is GTSNPN and CDR2 is SVGIG (reference sequence). The germline V and J ends were trimmed by 7 bases and 0 bases, with 11 bases remaining between them. The CDR3 sequence is 13 residues long. Study-wide results and limits: After two AZD1222 doses, spike-specific TCR breadth and depth rose versus day 0. Donors were chiefly white British, with a greater number of females, and clonal diversity was perhaps underestimated. Vaccine-related CD4 TCRs covered spike, predominating at 160-218 and 743-854.

Regarding this clone: The antigen is undetermined.

The repertoire was sequenced with immunoSEQ multiplex PCR; TCRdb's copy has only in-frame clones and lacks some. There are 100,000 to 150,000 clones in the sample; about nine tenths occur only once, and about 7.8% lies in the top ten. The material was peripheral blood, obtained on day 0 of AZD1222 vaccination. The chain uses TRBV30 and TRBJ2-3, with D perhaps being TRBD1 or TRBD2 (6 bases each). This TCR derives from an adult in good health. The CDR3 nucleotides read TGTGCCTTCGAGGGGGGAAGCACAGATACGCAGTATTTT. Amino acids: CAFEGGSTDTQYF.